This T cell receptor (beta chain) was profiled in a study of blood T cell repertoires in COVID-19. This CDR3 region has 13 residues. Per germline, CDR1 GTSNPN and CDR2 SVGIG (reference sequence). V gave up 5 bases and J gave up 4 bases; unmatched junction bases: 1. TCRdb's table, derived via immunoSEQ multiplex PCR, lists solely in-frame clones and lacks some. The data show about 220,000 clones, 80% to 85% seen once. This TCR came from a woman aged 25 to 45 who had recovered from COVID-19. Sequencing was carried out using peripheral blood. The chain carries TRBV30 and TRBJ2-1; 11 nucleotides agree with TRBD2. The CDR3 region has the DNA TGTGCCTGGGGACTAGCGGGTTACAATGAGCAGTTCTTC. It codes for CAWGLAGYNEQFF.